What follows are 10 T cell receptor beta chains derived from one specimen sequenced in a study of blood T cell repertoires in COVID-19. Repertoires were generated with immunoSEQ multiplex PCR, while TCRdb's copy carries only in-frame clones and drops some. This sample yields roughly 87,000 clones, of which around 86% are seen a single time; 25% belongs to the top ten. Source material: peripheral blood. The receptors come from a human donor in a cohort sampled during active COVID-19.

The chain joins TRBV11-3 to TRBJ2-7, with 8 bases lining up with TRBD1. This CDR3 spans 13 amino acids. With 6 bases clipped from V and 4 bases from J, the junction kept 5 bases outside the gene matches. CDR1 and CDR2 from the germline V gene are SGHNT and YENEEA. CDR3 nucleotide sequence: TGTGCCAGCAGTCCAGACAGGGGTTACGAGCAGTACTTC. Translating it yields CASSPDRGYEQYF.

The CDR3 coding sequence is TGTGCCAGCAGCCAAGGGGAGGGACCCTACGAGCAGTACTTC. Protein product: CASSQGEGPYEQYF. The genes are TRBV3-1 (or the pseudogene TRBV3-2) and TRBJ2-7; 7 nucleotides agree with TRBD2. The CDR3 consists of 14 residues. CDR1 is LGHDT, CDR2 YNNKEL, per germline (reference sequence). Trimming removed 1 base from V and 2 bases from J; junction bases left unmatched: 2.

This sequence joins TRBV18 and TRBJ1-1; TRBD1 aligns across 7 bases. Germline CDR1 and CDR2: KGHSH and LQKENI. After removal of 3 bases from V and 7 bases from J, the junction contained 11 bases not matched to a gene. This CDR3 comprises 15 residues. CDR3 sequence: CASSPQGGQGGEAFF. The DNA for the CDR3 is TGTGCCAGCTCACCCCAAGGGGGCCAGGGGGGTGAAGCTTTCTTT.

V gene TRBV28 combines with J gene TRBJ2-7, with 7 bases fitting TRBD2. CDR1 is MDHEN, CDR2 SYDVKM, per germline. The CDR3 contains 13 residues. The ends lost 8 bases at V and 4 bases at J; junction bases unmatched: 8. The CDR3 DNA is TGTGCCAGCTACGGAGGAGCGGGGTACGAGCAGTACTTC. It yields the protein CASYGGAGYEQYF.

The chain employs TRBV3-1 (or the pseudogene TRBV3-2) and TRBJ1-2; D is ambiguous. This CDR3 region has 13 residues. The ends were cut back, 4 bases at V and 2 bases at J, with 8 bases in the middle. The germline CDR1 and CDR2 sequences are LGHDT and YNNKEL (reference sequence). CDR3 protein: CASSLAANYGYTF. CDR3 sequence (DNA): TGTGCCAGCAGCCTGGCTGCCAACTATGGCTACACCTTC.

This chain uses TRBV10-3 with TRBJ2-5, with D unresolved. V was shortened by 6 bases and J by 5 bases, with 13 bases between the two germline ends. This CDR3 is built from 13 residues. Germline V gene sequence: CDR1 ENHRY, CDR2 SYGVKD. The CDR3 reads CAISDSEMETQYF. Here the CDR3 DNA reads TGTGCCATCAGCGACTCCGAAATGGAGACCCAGTACTTC.

The chain couples TRBV10-3 to TRBJ2-2; 9 nucleotides align to TRBD1. CDR3 length: 15 amino acids. V shed 11 bases, J shed 3 bases, and the junction held 10 bases outside the gene matches. Germline V gene lookup returns CDR1 ENHRY and CDR2 SYGVKD. The CDR3 region has the DNA TGTGCCGTCTACCCGGGACAGGGAGACACCGGGGAGCTGTTTTTT. This translates into CAVYPGQGDTGELFF.

The chain combines TRBV7-2 with TRBJ2-6, with D tentatively TRBD1 (5 bases). CDR1 SGHTA and CDR2 FQGNSA come from the germline V gene. Trimming removed 6 bases from V and 1 base from J, with 10 bases in between. The CDR3 has 15 residues. The CDR3 reads CASSDRRSGANVLTF. In DNA, the CDR3 is TGTGCCAGCAGTGACAGACGTTCTGGGGCCAACGTCCTGACTTTC.

This chain uses TRBV28 with TRBJ1-2; D gene unclear. V was trimmed by 3 bases and J by 8 bases, leaving 19 bases between them. Germline assignment: CDR1 MDHEN and CDR2 SYDVKM. The CDR3 extends over 15 amino acids. The CDR3 nucleotides read TGTGCCAGCAGTTTGGACGCTAGACCCCGCGGGGGCTACACCTTC. Translation gives CASSLDARPRGGYTF.

V and J are TRBV18 and TRBJ1-2, with 10 bases that match TRBD1. The CDR3 sequence is 17 residues long. Losses at the gene ends were 2 bases for V and 5 bases for J; bases not matched to a gene: 11. Germline V gives CDR1 KGHSH, CDR2 LQKENI. The CDR3 coding sequence is TGTGCCAGCTCACCAACCCCCCCGGGACAGGGGATTTATGGCTACACCTTC. It encodes CASSPTPPGQGIYGYTF. Supplemented by reference TRBV18 and TRBJ1-2, the full variable domain reads NAGVMQNPRHLVRRRGQEARLRCSPMKGHSHVYWYRQLPEEGLKFMVYLQKENIIDESGMPKERFSAEFPKEGPSILRIQQVVRGDSAAYFCASSPTPPGQGIYGYTFGSGTRLTVV.